Shown below are 27 T cell receptor beta chains from a single sample sequenced in a study of CD8 T cells in Susac syndrome. The authors reverse transcribed 0.5 to 1 ug RNA with random hexamers. TCRdb processed the immunoSEQ multiplex PCR reads anew with MiXCR; each CDR3 protein has one entry. The data contain approximately 130,000 distinct CDR3 sequences, less than 95% of them singletons. Input material: CD4+ T cells from PBMCs. These receptors came from a human donor in good health.

This clonotype was seen just once. The chain uses TRBV5-4 and TRBJ2-2, with a possible D match to TRBD1 (6 bases). V lost 1 base, J lost 8 bases, and 15 bases lay in between. The CDR3 runs to 15 residues. Germline assignment: CDR1 SGHNT and CDR2 YYREEE (reference sequence). CDR3 DNA sequence: TGTGCCAGCAGCTTGCAGGGGCGGTTGGATGGGGAGCTGTTTTTT. This sequence encodes CASSLQGRLDGELFF.

The gene calls are TRBV30 and TRBJ2-6; D is uncertain. The V gene's germline CDR1 is GTSNPN and CDR2 SVGIG (reference sequence). This CDR3 is built from 15 residues. Trimming took 2 bases from V and 2 from J, leaving 10 bases between them. The CDR3: CAWSPGLAGANVLTF. Written as DNA, the CDR3 is TGTGCCTGGAGTCCAGGTCTAGCTGGGGCCAACGTCCTGACTTTC. Variable domain in full (rest from reference TRBV30 and TRBJ2-6): SQTIHQWPATLVQPVGSPLSLECTVEGTSNPNLYWYRQAAGRGLQLLFYSVGIGQISSEVPQNLSASRPQDRQFILSSKKLLLSDSGFYLCAWSPGLAGANVLTFGAGSRLTVL.

The J gene is TRBJ2-1, the V gene TRBV5-6; the D is unclear. The CDR3 runs to 15 residues. V shed 2 bases and J shed 3 bases, with 12 bases lying between them. CDR1 and CDR2 from the germline V gene are SGHDT and YYEEEE. The CDR3 loop reads CASSFRWQIYNEQFF. The CDR3 DNA reads as TGTGCCAGCAGCTTTCGGTGGCAGATCTACAATGAGCAGTTCTTC.

The V call is TRBV25-1, the J call TRBJ2-3; D might be TRBD2 (5 bases). CDR1 is MGHDK, CDR2 SYGVNS, per germline. The CDR3 contains 17 residues. V shed 3 bases and J shed 2 bases, with 18 bases lying between them. Here the CDR3 reads CASSDLGILGFTDTQYF. The CDR3 nucleotides are TGTGCCAGCAGTGACCTCGGTATACTAGGCTTCACAGATACGCAGTATTTT.

This clonotype was seen more than once but under ten times. The chain is built from TRBV7-2 and TRBJ2-2; weak D call: TRBD1 (5 bases). V was cut by 1 base and J by 0 bases, with 9 bases left in between. Germline V gene sequence: CDR1 SGHTA, CDR2 FQGNSA. There are 16 residues in the CDR3. The CDR3 region is CASSLGQFANTGELFF. In nucleotides, the CDR3 is TGTGCCAGCAGCTTAGGACAGTTCGCGAACACCGGGGAGCTGTTTTTT.

The rearrangement uses TRBV29-1 and TRBJ2-1, with D hard to call. The V gene's germline CDR1 is SQVTM and CDR2 ANQGSEA. This CDR3 has 14 residues. V was shortened by 6 bases and J by 0 bases, with 12 bases between the two germline ends. The CDR3, as DNA: TGCAGCGTAAGGTTCTTAGGCTCCTACAATGAGCAGTTCTTC. Translation: CSVRFLGSYNEQFF.

This rearrangement joins TRBV4-1 to TRBJ2-3; 8 bases agree with TRBD1. V trimming: 3 bases; J trimming: 1 base; junction bases outside the gene matches: 12. CDR1 is MGHRA and CDR2 is YSYEKL in the germline V gene. The length of the CDR3 is 18 residues. The CDR3 DNA reads TGCGCCAGCAGCCAGGAAATCAGGGGGCGATGGGGCACAGATACGCAGTATTTT. Its protein product is CASSQEIRGRWGTDTQYF.

The genes are TRBV5-1 and TRBJ1-1, with no clear D. Deletions cut 3 bases from V and 0 bases from J, with 12 bases between. This CDR3 is 15 amino acids long. Germline CDR1 is SGHRS and CDR2 is YFSETQ. The CDR3 nucleotides read TGCGCCAGCAGCTCGGAGGGTCGAATGAACACTGAAGCTTTCTTT. Protein: CASSSEGRMNTEAFF. The full variable domain, its missing parts supplied by reference TRBV5-1 and TRBJ1-1, is KAGVTQTPRYLIKTRGQQVTLSCSPISGHRSVSWYQQTPGQGLQFLFEYFSETQRNKGNFPGRFSGRQFSNSRSEMNVSTLELGDSALYLCASSSEGRMNTEAFFGQGTRLTVV.

The rearrangement uses TRBV20-1 and TRBJ1-2, with D perhaps TRBD1 (5 bases). Germline values: CDR1 DFQATT, CDR2 SNEGSKA (reference sequence). This CDR3 contains 12 residues. The V end was cut by 6 bases, the J end by 2 bases, with 10 bases between. The CDR3 nucleotides read TGCAGTGCCGGGGGACCGAACTATGGCTACACCTTC. Translated, it gives CSAGGPNYGYTF.

This CDR3 reads CASRRLAGDTEQYF. The CDR3 nucleotides are TGCGCCAGCAGGCGACTAGCGGGAGATACCGAGCAGTACTTC. The V gene is TRBV5-1, the J gene TRBJ2-7, with 12 bases aligning to TRBD2. Unmatched junction bases numbered 6, after V lost 5 bases and J lost 6 bases. The length of the CDR3 is 14 residues. Germline V gene sequence: CDR1 SGHRS, CDR2 YFSETQ. The complete variable domain, with remaining parts taken from reference TRBV5-1 and TRBJ2-7, reads KAGVTQTPRYLIKTRGQQVTLSCSPISGHRSVSWYQQTPGQGLQFLFEYFSETQRNKGNFPGRFSGRQFSNSRSEMNVSTLELGDSALYLCASRRLAGDTEQYFGPGTRLTVT.

The genes are TRBV27 and TRBJ1-2; weak D call: TRBD1 (6 bases). CDR3 size: 14 residues. Germline V lookup: CDR1 MNHEY, CDR2 SMNVEV (reference sequence). The ends were cut back, 5 bases at V and 7 bases at J, with 17 bases in the middle. CDR3 amino acids: CASSPRWGAGGYTF. The CDR3 DNA reads as TGTGCCAGCAGTCCCCGATGGGGGGCAGGTGGCTACACCTTC.

The rearrangement uses TRBV28 and TRBJ1-6; 12 positions agree with TRBD1. The V and J ends lost 6 bases and 4 bases, in that order; junction bases with no gene match: 10. Germline assignment: CDR1 MDHEN and CDR2 SYDVKM. This CDR3 is built from 18 residues. The CDR3: CASSPYRDRGPYNSPLHF. For the CDR3, the DNA is TGTGCCAGCAGCCCATACCGGGACAGGGGGCCTTATAATTCACCCCTCCACTTT.

A single count supports this clonotype. The chain links TRBV5-1 to TRBJ2-2; tentatively, D is TRBD2 (6 bases). Germline loops: CDR1 SGHRS, CDR2 YFSETQ. V was clipped by 7 bases and J by 1 base, with 14 bases between them. The CDR3 runs 15 residues. In nucleotides, the CDR3 is TGCGCCAGCCATACCATCGGGGGGAACACCGGGGAGCTGTTTTTT. It is translated as CASHTIGGNTGELFF.

The chain employs TRBV6-1 and TRBJ1-5; tentatively, D is TRBD1 (5 bases). This CDR3 contains 15 residues. V was clipped by 3 bases and J by 2 bases, with 11 bases between them. CDR1 and CDR2 (germline): MNHNS, SASEGT. CDR3 in DNA: TGTGCCAGCAGTGACCAGGGTGGGGGCAATCAGCCCCAGCATTTT. Protein product: CASSDQGGGNQPQHF.

Here the CDR3 reads CASSLELGGEQFF. For the CDR3, the DNA is TGTGCCAGCAGCCTAGAGTTAGGCGGGGAGCAGTTCTTC. J is TRBJ2-1 and V is TRBV7-6; tentative D call: TRBD2 (5 bases). Germline assignment: CDR1 SGHVS and CDR2 FNYEAQ. The CDR3 spans 13 residues. Trimming shortened V by 5 bases and J by 10 bases, and 15 bases separated the two germline ends.

The chain links TRBV4-2 to TRBJ2-3, with D hard to call. The CDR3 extends over 15 amino acids. Germline lookup yields CDR1 LGHNA and CDR2 YNFKEQ. The germline V and J ends were trimmed by 0 bases and 5 bases, with 12 bases remaining between them. This chain's CDR3 is CASSQDGREEDTQYF. The CDR3 DNA is TGTGCCAGCAGCCAAGACGGTCGCGAGGAAGATACGCAGTATTTT.

The chain employs TRBV4-3 and TRBJ2-2; 9 bases are shared with TRBD1. The CDR3 is 16 residues long. Germline V lookup: CDR1 LGHNA, CDR2 YSLEER. Unmatched junction bases numbered 5, after V lost 0 bases and J lost 6 bases. The DNA for the CDR3 is TGCGCCAGCAGCCAAGATGGGACAGGGTTCGCCGGGGAGCTGTTTTTT. As protein: CASSQDGTGFAGELFF.

The chain carries TRBV6-1 and TRBJ2-1; maybe TRBD1 (5 bases). Germline V gene lookup returns CDR1 MNHNS and CDR2 SASEGT. The V end lost 6 bases, the J end lost 2 bases, and 14 bases lay between the germline ends. The CDR3 length is 15 residues. The CDR3 region has the DNA TGTGCCAGCAGCGATCCCCCCAGGGCCTACAATGAGCAGTTCTTC. Translated, it gives CASSDPPRAYNEQFF.

The chain combines TRBV2 with TRBJ2-2, with D maybe TRBD1 (6 bases). Trimming pared 8 bases from V and 0 bases from J, leaving 10 bases between. The CDR3 extends over 14 amino acids. CDR1 is SNHLY, CDR2 FYNNEI, per germline. CDR3: CASAGTTNTGELFF. CDR3 bases: TGTGCCAGCGCCGGGACAACGAACACCGGGGAGCTGTTTTTT.

This sequence joins TRBV9 and TRBJ2-1; TRBD2 matches at 7 bases. From germline, CDR1 is SGDLS and CDR2 YYNGEE. The J segment lost 3 bases and the V segment lost 3 bases, leaving 9 bases of the junction unmatched. This CDR3 contains 16 residues. CDR3 loop: CASSATSALDYNEQFF. CDR3 coding DNA: TGTGCCAGCAGCGCTACTAGCGCCCTAGACTACAATGAGCAGTTCTTC.

The CDR3 loop is CASSLGGQGTREQYF. The CDR3 nucleotides are TGTGCCAGCAGCTTAGGGGGACAGGGAACAAGAGAGCAGTACTTC. The genes are TRBV11-2 and TRBJ2-7; TRBD1 aligns across 9 bases. This CDR3 comprises 15 residues. Unmatched junction bases numbered 8, after V lost 1 base and J lost 7 bases. Germline CDR1 reads SGHAT; CDR2 reads FQNNGV. The full variable domain, rest sourced from reference TRBV11-2 and TRBJ2-7, is EAGVAQSPRYKIIEKRQSVAFWCNPISGHATLYWYQQILGQGPKLLIQFQNNGVVDDSQLPKDRFSAERLKGVDSTLKIQPAKLEDSAVYLCASSLGGQGTREQYFGPGTRLTVT.

The CDR3 here is CASSQPGTGDYSYEQYF. In nucleotides, the CDR3 is TGCGCCAGCAGCCAACCCGGGACAGGGGACTACTCCTACGAGCAGTACTTC. J is TRBJ2-7 and V is TRBV5-1; TRBD1 matches 10 bases. After removal of 4 bases from V and 0 bases from J, the junction contained 10 bases not matched to a gene. The CDR3 has 17 amino acids. The germline V gene has CDR1 SGHRS and CDR2 YFSETQ.

The chain has TRBV11-2 and TRBJ2-3; 7 bases agree with TRBD1. The ends lost 5 bases at V and 1 base at J; junction bases unmatched: 3. CDR1 and CDR2 from the germline V gene are SGHAT and FQNNGV. This CDR3 contains 14 residues. CDR3 bases: TGTGCCAGCAGCCGTGGACAGGGCACAGATACGCAGTATTTT. Translation gives CASSRGQGTDTQYF.

The chain joins TRBV3-1 to TRBJ2-5; D is possibly TRBD2 (5 bases). Per the germline V gene, CDR1 is LGHDT and CDR2 is YNNKEL (reference sequence). V was clipped by 4 bases and J by 5 bases, with 11 bases between them. The CDR3 has 13 amino acids. Here the CDR3 DNA reads TGTGCCAGCAGCCCCCGAAGGAGGGAGACCCAGTACTTC. Translated: CASSPRRRETQYF.

The V and J genes are TRBV5-1 and TRBJ1-6; the D is unclear. V dropped 0 bases and J dropped 12 bases, with 10 bases sitting between them. Germline V gene lookup returns CDR1 SGHRS and CDR2 YFSETQ. The CDR3 is 13 amino acids. The CDR3 nucleotides read TGCGCCAGCAGCTTGGGGTCGAGAGAACCCCTCCACTTT. As protein: CASSLGSREPLHF.

V usage is TRBV12-3 or TRBV12-4 and J usage is TRBJ1-1; D is uncertain. The CDR3 spans 13 residues. Between the trimmed V and J ends, which lost 1 base and 6 bases, there was a span of 9 bases. In DNA, the CDR3 is TGTGCCAGCAGTTTAGGGGTAACGGCTGAAGCTTTCTTT. This gives the protein CASSLGVTAEAFF.

The V gene is TRBV10-3, the J gene TRBJ2-1; D might be TRBD2 (7 bases). The CDR3 covers 15 residues. Trimming cost V 8 bases and J 6 bases, with 20 bases left between them. Germline values: CDR1 ENHRY, CDR2 SYGVKD. The CDR3: CAIGRGIYPSNEQFF. The CDR3 DNA reads TGTGCCATCGGGAGGGGGATCTACCCCTCCAATGAGCAGTTCTTC.